This T cell receptor (beta chain) was captured in a study of human T cells and chemical hapten exposure. Time point here: patch test 1, 2 weeks after DPC sensitization. Treatment given: therapeutic diphenylcyclopropenone sensitization with weekly scalp DPC. Germline CDR1 SGHVS, CDR2 FQNEAQ. This CDR3 region has 16 residues. With V trimmed by 2 bases and J by 10 bases, 9 bases remained unmatched. One entry per CDR3 protein, called by TCRdb with MiXCR from the RACE reads. The data show more than 95,000 distinct CDR3 sequences, with around 10% seen just once and approximately 1.4% held by the top ten. This clonotype has more than one count but fewer than ten.

The rearrangement links TRBV7-8 to TRBJ2-6, with 9 bases lining up with TRBD1. Sequences were derived from whole blood, sampled in connection with sensitization to the hapten diphenylcyclopropenone (DPC). The clonotype comes from a woman between 50 and 59 years old with alopecia areata. Some clones in this sample may be carry-over from other donors' samples. For the CDR3, the DNA is TGTGCCAGCAGCTTATTTATGAGGGGACAGGGAAACGTCCTGACTTTC. Amino acids: CASSLFMRGQGNVLTF.